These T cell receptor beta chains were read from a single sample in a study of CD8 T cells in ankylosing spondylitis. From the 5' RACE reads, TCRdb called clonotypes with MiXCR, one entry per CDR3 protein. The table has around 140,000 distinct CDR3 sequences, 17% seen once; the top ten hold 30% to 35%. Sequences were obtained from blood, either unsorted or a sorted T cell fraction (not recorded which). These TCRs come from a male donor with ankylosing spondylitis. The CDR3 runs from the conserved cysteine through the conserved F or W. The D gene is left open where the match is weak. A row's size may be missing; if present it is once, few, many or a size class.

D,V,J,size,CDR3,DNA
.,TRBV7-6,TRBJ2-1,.,CASSRRAGSSYNEQFF,TGTGCCAGCAGCAGAAGGGCCGGGAGCTCCTACAATGAGCAGTTCTTC
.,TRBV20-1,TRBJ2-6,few,CSARTSSGANVLTF,TGCAGTGCTAGAACTAGCTCTGGGGCCAACGTCCTGACTTTC
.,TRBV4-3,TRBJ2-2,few,CASSQFAVATGGELFF,TGCGCCAGCAGCCAATTCGCGGTAGCCACGGGCGGGGAGCTGTTTTTT
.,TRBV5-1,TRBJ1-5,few,CASSPDSSGQPQHF,TGCGCCAGCAGCCCGGACAGTTCAGGCCAGCCCCAGCATTTT
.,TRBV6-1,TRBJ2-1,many,CASSQQGRNEQFF,TGTGCCAGCAGTCAACAGGGTAGGAATGAGCAGTTCTTC
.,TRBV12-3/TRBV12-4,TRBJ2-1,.,CASSVVEADYNEQFF,TGTGCCAGCAGTGTCGTGGAAGCGGACTACAATGAGCAGTTCTTC
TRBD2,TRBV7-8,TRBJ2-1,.,CASSLVALAGVNEQFF,TGTGCCAGCAGCTTAGTTGCACTAGCGGGAGTCAATGAGCAGTTCTTC
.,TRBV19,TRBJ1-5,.,CASMGEETFYSNQPQHF,TGTGCCAGTATGGGAGAGGAAACGTTCTATAGCAATCAGCCCCAGCATTTT
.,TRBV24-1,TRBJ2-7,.,CATSSENYEQYF,TGTGCCACCAGTTCGGAGAATTACGAGCAGTACTTC
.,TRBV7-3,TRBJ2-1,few,CARLGEADEQFF,TGTGCCAGACTGGGGGAGGCCGATGAGCAGTTCTTC
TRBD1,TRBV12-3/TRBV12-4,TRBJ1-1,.,CASKPGQGNTEAFF,TGTGCCAGCAAACCCGGACAGGGGAACACTGAAGCTTTCTTT
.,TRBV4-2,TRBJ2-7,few,CASSQEAWQGVTYEQYF,TGTGCCAGCAGCCAAGAGGCGTGGCAGGGTGTAACCTACGAGCAGTACTTC